Listed below are T cell receptor beta chains from one sample, sequenced in a study of spatial heterogeneity in lung cancer. TCRdb reprocessed the 5' RACE reads with MiXCR, giving one entry per CDR3 protein. The sample consists of 82,000 or so distinct CDR3 sequences, around an eighth of them appearing once. This specimen was PBMCs, taken at surgery. The receptors were gathered from a male donor with early-stage non-small cell lung cancer. CDR3s leave out the opening cysteine and the closing phenylalanine or tryptophan. A clone size is listed for some rows: how often the clone was seen (once, few, many), or a class if it is expanded.

clone_size	v_call	cdr3_aa
few	TRBV10-3	AIGGLFSSGANVLT
few	TRBV29-1	SVEGPGANVLT
-	TRBV7-2	ASSLKGSRPVEQY
few	TRBV24-1	ATSDPKTGTGDTGELF
-	TRBV3-1	ASSRNGLAGVGTGELF
-	TRBV5-5	ASILQETQY
-	TRBV7-2	ASSTTTDTQY
-	TRBV19	ASSAQLSSYNEQF
-	TRBV6-1	ASSEGGNLNTEAF
few	TRBV5-5	ASSPRTGYGTGELF
-	TRBV7-9	ASSLDRGPNQPQH
many	TRBV11-1	ASTRSPRLAVEGEQY
few	TRBV7-2	ASSLASGPNEQF
-	TRBV5-1	ASSSRTSGADEQF
few	TRBV5-1	ASSLLTGPTNEKLF
few	TRBV6-5	ASMPAGGRDEQY
-	TRBV20-1	SAKLAGQETQY
-	TRBV6-5	ASSYRGLAGGSGDEQF
-	TRBV6-1	ASTAWGNTGELF
-	TRBV19	ASVTPRTGANVLT
few	TRBV5-5	ASSLGTSKETQY
-	TRBV25-1	ASSGELGSYEQY
few	TRBV5-4	ASSSNSGSNEQF
few	TRBV7-9	ASSPEGSNQPQH
-	TRBV21-1	ASSLPEGLKTYEQY
few	TRBV3-1	ASSQVSAGYGYT
-	TRBV6-5	ASSFLAGGGTDTQY
-	TRBV29-1	SVEQRGPTDTQY
few	TRBV29-1	SAYRGGETQY
few	TRBV6-5	ATEVNTEAF
-	TRBV27	ASSSNGLFGNTIY
many	TRBV21-1	APLTDGSFGSPLH
few	TRBV19	ASKGDRDSYQPQH
-	TRBV14	ASSPRTRVQPKFIYGYT
many	TRBV12-3/TRBV12-4	ASSFEGPGGKLF
many	TRBV20-1	SARESVNTIY
few	TRBV18	ASSPLAQGRNTEAF
many	TRBV2	ASSRGEETQY
many	TRBV5-1	ASSAGQGDSEAF
-	TRBV11-2	ASSRDGLNTGELF
few	TRBV11-2	ASSLVGRDNEQF
few	TRBV29-1	SVDQGFGANVLT
few	TRBV7-9	ASSHRDRTTEAF
-	TRBV5-4	ASSLAGVLQETQY
-	TRBV3-1	ASSQGGQAPNSPLH
-	TRBV2	ASGTSSYNEQF
few	TRBV10-3	AISEGLAGVAGANVLT
few	TRBV11-2	ASSPVRGYTGELF
-	TRBV7-2	ASSPTGVKDTGELF